This entry lists 24 T cell receptor beta chains sequenced from one sample in a study of control samples from healthy donors and cancer patients. Sequenced by immunoSEQ multiplex PCR; TCRdb stores in-frame clones only, minus some. The top ten clones hold about 12% of a sample with fewer than 60,000 clones, around 87% of them seen once. The source material was PBMCs. The receptor source for this set is an older woman with lung cancer.

CDR3 region: CASGAEKDSPLHF. In DNA, the CDR3 is TGTGCCAGCGGGGCAGAAAAGGACTCACCCCTCCACTTT. V usage is TRBV2 and J usage is TRBJ1-6; a possible D gene is TRBD1 (5 bases). Trimming took 8 bases from V and 10 from J, leaving 15 bases between them. Germline CDR1 reads SNHLY; CDR2 reads FYNNEI. The length of the CDR3 is 13 residues.

The chain employs TRBV19 and TRBJ2-1; 11 bases are a match to TRBD2. Trimming took 2 bases from V and 2 from J; bases not matched to a gene: 2. The CDR3 spans 16 residues. The V gene's germline CDR1 is LNHDA and CDR2 SQIVND (reference sequence). CDR3 sequence reads: CASSISTSGTYNEQFF. The CDR3 DNA sequence: TGTGCCAGTAGTATATCGACTAGCGGGACCTACAATGAGCAGTTCTTC.

V and J are TRBV28 and TRBJ2-7; possibly TRBD1 for D (6 bases). Trimming took 4 bases from V and 4 from J, leaving 17 bases between them. This CDR3 contains 15 residues. Germline CDR1 is MDHEN and CDR2 is SYDVKM. The CDR3 region is CASSWQGLGVYEQYF. DNA of the CDR3: TGTGCCAGCAGTTGGCAGGGGCTAGGGGTTTACGAGCAGTACTTC.

This clone was found a few times. The V call is TRBV27, the J call TRBJ2-1, with 8 bases lining up with TRBD2. Germline loops: CDR1 MNHEY, CDR2 SMNVEV (reference sequence). The CDR3 spans 16 residues. The ends lost 5 bases at V and 16 bases at J; junction bases unmatched: 22. This chain's CDR3 is CASSGPWVVTSGSLFF. CDR3 DNA: TGTGCCAGCAGTGGACCCTGGGTGGTGACCAGCGGGAGTCTTTTCTTC.

This clone is a singleton in its sample. The chain carries TRBV21-1 and TRBJ2-1; TRBD2, the D gene given by the table, was not confirmed from the DNA. TRBV21-1 is annotated as a pseudogene. This CDR3 is 19 amino acids long. DNA of the CDR3: TGTGCCAGCAGCAAAAAAATTGGGACCGGGACTAGCGACTACAATGAGCAGTTCTTC. This gives the protein CASSKKIGTGTSDYNEQFF.

J is TRBJ1-2 and V is TRBV12-3 or TRBV12-4, with D uncertain. With 2 bases removed from V and 6 bases from J, the gap between germline ends came to 10 bases. This CDR3 comprises 13 residues. The CDR3, as DNA: TGTGCCAGCAGTTTAAGTGGGGAACATGGCTACACCTTC. Encoded protein: CASSLSGEHGYTF.

This clone was found a few times. V is TRBV27 and J is TRBJ2-1, with a weak D call TRBD2 (6 bases). CDR3 size: 14 residues. Trimming pared 10 bases from V and 3 bases from J, leaving 16 bases between. CDR1 and CDR2 from the germline V gene are MNHEY and SMNVEV (reference sequence). CDR3 nucleotide sequence: TGTGCCACCTTCCAGGGAGGTAACTACAATGAGCAGTTCTTC. This translates into CATFQGGNYNEQFF.

This clone was seen only once. V gene TRBV6-5 combines with J gene TRBJ2-7; 9 bases agree with TRBD2. V lost 4 bases to trimming and J lost 1 base; unmatched junction nucleotides: 2. This CDR3 region has 14 residues. Germline-derived CDR1 and CDR2 are MNHEY and SVGAGI. CDR3 sequence: CASSLAGESYEQYF. CDR3 bases: TGTGCCAGCAGTTTAGCGGGGGAGTCCTACGAGCAGTACTTC.

A few counts support this clone. The CDR3 loop is CASSSSGAGEKLFF. CDR3 nucleotides: TGTGCCAGCAGCTCTTCGGGCGCAGGTGAAAAACTGTTTTTT. This rearrangement joins TRBV5-4 to TRBJ1-4; unclear D gene. V was cut by 3 bases and J by 7 bases, with 13 bases left in between. The CDR3 has 14 amino acids. CDR1 SGHNT and CDR2 YYREEE come from the germline V gene (reference sequence).

This clone appeared a single time. The chain carries TRBV7-2 and TRBJ1-3; D is perhaps TRBD1 (5 bases). The V end was cut by 5 bases, the J end by 2 bases, with 10 bases between. Germline V gene lookup returns CDR1 SGHTA and CDR2 FQGNSA. The CDR3 covers 14 residues. The CDR3 loop reads CASSQGPAGNTIYF. The CDR3 bases are TGTGCCAGCAGCCAGGGCCCCGCTGGAAACACCATATATTTT.

In its sample, this clone was seen once. Within the sample, other DNA sequences also encode this same CDR3. The V and J genes are TRBV18 and TRBJ2-5; D gene unclear. CDR1 and CDR2 (germline): KGHSH, LQKENI. Trimming shortened V by 6 bases and J by 4 bases, and 6 bases separated the two germline ends. The CDR3 extends over 11 amino acids. The CDR3 DNA reads as TGTGCCAGCTCGCCAGGAGAGACCCAGTACTTC. It specifies CASSPGETQYF.

The J gene is TRBJ1-2, the V gene TRBV18; D is undetermined. Germline CDR1 KGHSH, CDR2 LQKENI. There are 16 residues in the CDR3. The V end lost 3 bases, the J end lost 4 bases, and 18 bases lay between the germline ends. The CDR3 DNA reads TGTGCCAGCTCACCCCCCGGGCTCGGGCAATCCTATGGCTACACCTTC. It codes for CASSPPGLGQSYGYTF.

CDR3 loop: CASSVGTLANEKLFF. CDR3 sequence (DNA): TGTGCCAGCAGCGTAGGGACACTCGCTAATGAAAAACTGTTTTTT. V gene TRBV9 combines with J gene TRBJ1-4, with D possibly being TRBD1 (5 bases). V gave up 0 bases and J gave up 3 bases, with 9 bases separating them. CDR1 is SGDLS and CDR2 is YYNGEE in the germline V gene. The CDR3 is 15 amino acids.

Details on this clone: Relative to the germline gene, one junction end is altered; a read error may explain this. The J gene is TRBJ1-3, the V gene TRBV5-1, with D possibly being TRBD1 (5 bases). Germline V gives CDR1 SGHRS, CDR2 YFSETQ. The CDR3 extends over 15 amino acids. As DNA, the CDR3 is TGCGCCCGCAGCCACGGGGGGGGCTCTGGAAACACCATATATTTT. Its translation: CARSHGGGSGNTIYF.

The chain is built from TRBV30 and TRBJ1-2; D possibly corresponds to TRBD1 (5 bases). Germline lookup yields CDR1 GTSNPN and CDR2 SVGIG (reference sequence). V lost 3 bases and J lost 4, with 15 bases in between. The CDR3 has 14 amino acids. This CDR3 is CAWSAQDTVYGYTF. The CDR3 DNA follows: TGTGCCTGGAGCGCTCAGGACACTGTCTATGGCTACACCTTC.

The gene calls are TRBV9 and TRBJ2-2, with TRBD2 identical over 7 bases. J was trimmed by 7 bases and V by 4 bases; bases with no gene match: 10. The CDR3 covers 15 residues. Germline lookup yields CDR1 SGDLS and CDR2 YYNGEE. CDR3 DNA sequence: TGTGCCAGCAGCACCCGGACTAGTATGAACGGGGAGCTGTTTTTT. It codes for CASSTRTSMNGELFF.

V and J are TRBV5-6 and TRBJ2-1; D ambiguous. CDR1 is SGHDT and CDR2 is YYEEEE in the germline V gene. This CDR3 comprises 15 residues. The germline V and J ends were trimmed by 0 bases and 0 bases, with 7 bases remaining between them. DNA for the CDR3: TGTGCCAGCAGCTTGGCATTGCTCTCCTACAATGAGCAGTTCTTC. Amino acid sequence: CASSLALLSYNEQFF.

The J gene is TRBJ1-2, the V gene TRBV2; tentatively, D is TRBD1 (6 bases). The CDR3 has 12 amino acids. Trimming took 2 bases from V and 8 from J, leaving 9 bases between them. Germline V gene data show CDR1 as SNHLY and CDR2 as FYNNEI. CDR3 region: CASSERRGGYTF. CDR3 in DNA: TGTGCCAGCAGTGAAAGAAGGGGGGGCTACACCTTC.

The gene calls are TRBV30 and TRBJ2-3; TRBD2 matches 9 bases. Germline CDR1 GTSNPN, CDR2 SVGIG (reference sequence). Trimming removed 1 base from V and 0 bases from J; junction bases left unmatched: 5. The CDR3 sequence is 16 residues long. The CDR3 protein is CAWSAGLALSTDTQYF. The CDR3 coding sequence is TGTGCCTGGAGTGCCGGACTAGCGCTTAGCACAGATACGCAGTATTTT.

The chain combines TRBV7-9 with TRBJ1-5; D may be TRBD1 (5 bases). The CDR3 is 15 residues long. Trimming cost V 5 bases and J 0 bases, with 11 bases left between them. CDR1 is SEHNR, CDR2 FQNEAQ, per germline (reference sequence). In nucleotides, the CDR3 is TGTGCCAGCAGCGCGCAGGGATCTAGCAATCAGCCCCAGCATTTT. Residues: CASSAQGSSNQPQHF.

The chain employs TRBV18 and TRBJ2-5; possible D gene TRBD2, 6 bases. Trimming took off 6 bases at V and 5 bases at J, with 13 bases between the two ends. Germline V lookup: CDR1 KGHSH, CDR2 LQKENI. This CDR3 is 13 amino acids long. The DNA for the CDR3 is TGTGCCAGCTCCACTAGCTTAGGGGAGACCCAGTACTTC. Translated, it gives CASSTSLGETQYF.

The rearrangement links TRBV19 to TRBJ2-2; D perhaps matches TRBD2 (5 bases). The V end was cut by 5 bases, the J end by 1 base, with 14 bases between. Germline V gene lookup returns CDR1 LNHDA and CDR2 SQIVND (reference sequence). This CDR3 is 16 amino acids long. CDR3 sequence: CASSANGGLNTGELFF. The CDR3 DNA sequence: TGTGCCAGTAGTGCCAACGGAGGTTTGAACACCGGGGAGCTGTTTTTT.

This chain connects TRBV4-2 to TRBJ1-3; D gene uncertain. Trimming left V 0 bases short and J 0 bases short, with 6 bases between. Per the germline V gene, CDR1 is LGHNA and CDR2 is YNFKEQ. The CDR3 sequence is 15 residues long. The CDR3, as DNA: TGTGCCAGCAGCCAAGATAGGACCTCTGGAAACACCATATATTTT. It translates to CASSQDRTSGNTIYF.

The rearrangement uses TRBV29-1 and TRBJ1-4; no firm D call. The CDR3 spans 12 residues. Germline V gene data show CDR1 as SQVTM and CDR2 as ANQGSEA. V dropped 7 bases and J dropped 4 bases, with 10 bases sitting between them. The CDR3 DNA sequence: TGCAGCGCTCGGACCTATAATGAAAAACTGTTTTTT. Translated, it gives CSARTYNEKLFF. Together with reference TRBV29-1 and TRBJ1-4, the CDR3 gives the full variable domain: SAVISQKPSRDICQRGTSLTIQCQVDSQVTMMFWYRQQPGQSLTLIATANQGSEATYESGFVIDKFPISRPNLTFSTLTVSNMSPEDSSIYLCSARTYNEKLFFGSGTQLSVL.